A selection of T cell receptor beta chains follows, all from one sample in a study of T cell repertoires in cytomegalovirus infection. Their cognate antigens are unknown. TCRdb reanalysed the reads using MiXCR and keeps one entry per CDR3 protein. The sample includes 450,000 to 600,000 distinct CDR3 sequences, about 42% of them seen just once. The material was cultured PBMCs, obtained from culture after CMV antigen stimulation. The source of these receptors is a human donor in good health (CMV status not recorded). Some clones in this sample may be carry-over from other donors' samples. The CDR3 runs from the conserved cysteine through the conserved F or W. A D gene is named only where the DNA matches it firmly. Not every row has a clone size; where given, it reads once, few, many or a size class.

TGTGCCAGCAGTTCCGGACTAGCGGGAGTCTCCTACAATGAGCAGTTCTTC CASSSGLAGVSYNEQFF TRBJ2-1 TRBD2 TRBV6-5 few
TGCAGTGCTAGTGGGACTAGCGGGAGCACAGATACGCAGTATTTT CSASGTSGSTDTQYF TRBJ2-3 TRBD2 TRBV20-1 NA
TGCAGTGCTACCCGAAGGGGTGATCAGCCCCAGCATTTT CSATRRGDQPQHF TRBJ1-5 NA TRBV20-1 NA
TGTGCCAGCAGCCTGGACAGGGACGACTATGGCTACACCTTC CASSLDRDDYGYTF TRBJ1-2 TRBD1 TRBV7-2 many
TGTGCCAGCAGCCAAGAAAGGGGTTTGAACACCGGGGAGCTGTTTTTT CASSQERGLNTGELFF TRBJ2-2 NA TRBV4-2 few
TGTGCCAGCAGTTACGGGGGACAGGGGGGAGGTTCACCCCTCCACTTT CASSYGGQGGGSPLHF TRBJ1-6 TRBD1 TRBV6-6 NA
TGCAGCGTGGAAGGGAGGTCAGGTGGCTACACCTTC CSVEGRSGGYTF TRBJ1-2 NA TRBV29-1 NA
TGTGCCAGCAGTGAAGCGGGGGGGGTATGGGAGCCCCAGCATTTT CASSEAGGVWEPQHF TRBJ1-5 NA TRBV2 NA
TGTGCCAGCAGTGAAAAAGCGGGAGAGTACAATGAGCAGTTCTTC CASSEKAGEYNEQFF TRBJ2-1 TRBD2 TRBV6-1 once
TGCGCCAGCAGTGAGACGGGGGAGCAGTTCTTC CASSETGEQFF TRBJ2-1 NA TRBV10-2 NA
TGTGCCACCAGCAGAGATAGGTACAATGAGCAGTTCTTC CATSRDRYNEQFF TRBJ2-1 NA TRBV15 NA
TGCAGTGCTCGAGGACAGTCAGCCTACAATGAGCAGTTCTTC CSARGQSAYNEQFF TRBJ2-1 NA TRBV20-1 NA
TGTGCCAGCGGGGGGGGCCCCACCGGGGAGCTGTTTTTT CASGGGPTGELFF TRBJ2-2 NA TRBV13 NA